The rows below give T cell receptor beta chains drawn from one sample of a study of T cell repertoires in cytomegalovirus infection. TCRdb re-called the reads with MiXCR, one entry per CDR3 protein. This table has hundreds of thousands of distinct CDR3 sequences, roughly 30% appearing once. These receptors lack a known antigen. The input for sequencing was cultured CD8+ T cells from PBMCs, taken from culture after CMV antigen stimulation. These receptors all stem from a human donor in good health (CMV status not recorded). Some clones in this sample may be carry-over from other donors' samples. Each CDR3 is given with its conserved first and last residue. The D gene is left open where the match is weak. Size tells how often a clone was seen (once, few, many) or the class of an expanded clone, and some rows leave it out.

CDR3 protein: CSVGQGAWGYTF; CDR3 DNA: TGCAGCGTTGGACAGGGGGCTTGGGGCTACACCTTC; V gene: TRBV29-1; clone size: .; J gene: TRBJ1-2; D gene: TRBD1
CDR3 protein: CASSLAGEREQFF; CDR3 DNA: TGTGCCAGCAGCTTAGCGGGGGAGCGGGAGCAGTTCTTC; V gene: TRBV7-9; clone size: many; J gene: TRBJ2-1; D gene: .
CDR3 protein: CASSQGTLGYEQYF; CDR3 DNA: TGCGCCAGCAGCCAGGGGACCTTGGGCTACGAGCAGTACTTC; V gene: TRBV4-1; clone size: once; J gene: TRBJ2-7; D gene: .
CDR3 protein: CASSLEAATSTDTQYF; CDR3 DNA: TGTGCCAGCAGCTTGGAGGCAGCGACTAGCACAGATACGCAGTATTTT; V gene: TRBV5-4; clone size: .; J gene: TRBJ2-3; D gene: .
CDR3 protein: CASRQEQFF; CDR3 DNA: TGTGCCAGCAGACAGGAGCAGTTCTTC; V gene: TRBV6-6; clone size: .; J gene: TRBJ2-1; D gene: .
CDR3 protein: CASTGEGTSSTDTQYF; CDR3 DNA: TGTGCCAGCACCGGAGAAGGCACTTCTAGCACAGATACGCAGTATTTT; V gene: TRBV2; clone size: .; J gene: TRBJ2-3; D gene: .
CDR3 protein: CASSRTGTGGSGELFF; CDR3 DNA: TGTGCCAGCAGCCGGACCGGGACAGGGGGCAGCGGGGAGCTGTTTTTT; V gene: TRBV11-1; clone size: many; J gene: TRBJ2-2; D gene: TRBD1
CDR3 protein: CASSLGTSGGLNPYNEQFF; CDR3 DNA: TGTGCCAGCAGCTTAGGGACTAGCGGGGGGCTTAATCCCTACAATGAGCAGTTCTTC; V gene: TRBV7-6; clone size: few; J gene: TRBJ2-1; D gene: TRBD2
CDR3 protein: CSAREGYGYTF; CDR3 DNA: TGCAGTGCTAGGGAAGGGTATGGCTACACCTTC; V gene: TRBV20-1; clone size: .; J gene: TRBJ1-2; D gene: .
CDR3 protein: CATNYGKGTLNEQFF; CDR3 DNA: TGTGCCACCAACTACGGAAAAGGGACGCTCAATGAGCAGTTCTTC; V gene: TRBV15; clone size: .; J gene: TRBJ2-1; D gene: .
CDR3 protein: CATQGGNSNQPQHF; CDR3 DNA: TGTGCCACCCAGGGCGGCAATAGCAATCAGCCCCAGCATTTT; V gene: TRBV6-8; clone size: .; J gene: TRBJ1-5; D gene: .
CDR3 protein: CASRRFYGYTF; CDR3 DNA: TGTGCCAGCAGACGGTTCTATGGCTACACCTTC; V gene: TRBV12-3/TRBV12-4; clone size: .; J gene: TRBJ1-2; D gene: .
CDR3 protein: CASRGGPDTQYF; CDR3 DNA: TGTGCCAGCAGGGGGGGCCCAGATACGCAGTATTTT; V gene: TRBV12-3/TRBV12-4; clone size: many; J gene: TRBJ2-3; D gene: .
CDR3 protein: CASSVTGTSGPGGTDTQYF; CDR3 DNA: TGTGCCAGCAGCGTCACCGGGACTAGCGGTCCCGGGGGCACAGATACGCAGTATTTT; V gene: TRBV7-4; clone size: few; J gene: TRBJ2-3; D gene: TRBD2
CDR3 protein: CASSLRPGGGTAGDSPLHF; CDR3 DNA: TGTGCCAGCAGCTTAAGACCGGGGGGAGGGACGGCAGGGGATTCACCCCTCCACTTT; V gene: TRBV7-6; clone size: .; J gene: TRBJ1-6; D gene: .